The rows below give T cell receptor beta chains drawn from one sample of a study of monozygotic twins with inflammatory bowel disease. TCRdb re-called the 5' RACE reads; one entry per CDR3 protein, DNA not given. This sample's table reports fewer than 350,000 distinct CDR3 sequences. The sequenced material came from blood. The receptors derive from a human donor with ulcerative colitis or Crohn's disease, or a healthy co-twin of an affected twin (not recorded which). CDR3s include the opening cysteine and the closing phenylalanine or tryptophan.

V	J	CDR3
TRBV7-2	TRBJ2-7	CASSHENRVPYEQYF
TRBV19	TRBJ2-2	CASSGRAGTGELFF
TRBV5-1	TRBJ1-1	CASSLIEGTEAFF
TRBV5-1	TRBJ2-3	CASSFTSGGADTQYF
TRBV30	TRBJ2-7	CAWSVPGTSGFYEQYF
TRBV12-3/TRBV12-4	TRBJ2-7	CASSLTADSYEQYF
TRBV5-1	TRBJ2-2	CASSVGLAGTANTGELFF
TRBV11-2	TRBJ1-3	CASSLERSPGTGNTIYF
TRBV20-1	TRBJ2-4	CSANSGLGQNIQYF
TRBV4-1	TRBJ1-5	CASSQDRPARYSNQPQHF